These 27 T cell receptor beta chains were sequenced from one sample in a study of immune cell composition in non-small cell lung cancer. Data came from immunoSEQ multiplex PCR; TCRdb stores just in-frame clones and leaves some out. The sample includes nearly 10,000 clones, roughly two thirds of them seen just once. Sequences were obtained from lung tumor tissue. The origin of the receptors is a human donor with non-small cell lung cancer.

The chain uses TRBV5-1 and TRBJ1-4; D possibly corresponds to TRBD1 (6 bases). V lost 0 bases and J 3 bases, leaving 9 bases between the germline ends. The length of the CDR3 is 15 residues. Germline CDR1 SGHRS, CDR2 YFSETQ. In DNA form, the CDR3 reads TGCGCCAGCAGCTTGGTGGGGGGCTCTAATGAAAAACTGTTTTTT. It is translated as CASSLVGGSNEKLFF.

The rearrangement joins TRBV2 to TRBJ2-1, with D tentatively TRBD2 (7 bases). The CDR3 is 15 amino acids. Germline-derived CDR1 and CDR2 are SNHLY and FYNNEI. The ends were cut back, 3 bases at V and 5 bases at J, with 14 bases in the middle. This CDR3 is CASSDPGGLDNEQFF. CDR3 bases: TGTGCCAGCAGTGATCCCGGGGGGCTGGACAATGAGCAGTTCTTC.

V usage is TRBV19 and J usage is TRBJ1-1, with 9 bases matching TRBD1. Per germline, CDR1 LNHDA and CDR2 SQIVND (reference sequence). This CDR3 comprises 15 residues. V trimming: 4 bases; J trimming: 7 bases; junction bases outside the gene matches: 10. CDR3 amino acids: CASSTTGGRFGEAFF. The CDR3 bases are TGTGCCAGTAGTACGACAGGGGGTCGATTCGGTGAAGCTTTCTTT.

J is TRBJ1-1 and V is TRBV2, with a possible D match to TRBD1 (5 bases). The CDR3 totals 13 residues. Trimming pared 2 bases from V and 9 bases from J, leaving 13 bases between. The germline CDR1 and CDR2 sequences are SNHLY and FYNNEI. The CDR3, as DNA: TGTGCCAGCAGTGAACACTTCGACAGCCAAGCTTTCTTT. This gives the protein CASSEHFDSQAFF.

The chain has TRBV5-4 and TRBJ1-2; 7 bases map to TRBD1. Looked up from germline, CDR1 is SGHNT and CDR2 is YYREEE (reference sequence). The CDR3 runs to 13 residues. V gave up 2 bases and J gave up 9 bases; unmatched junction bases: 7. CDR3 loop: CASSFRRGTSYTF. The DNA of the CDR3 is TGTGCCAGCAGCTTCCGCAGGGGGACGAGCTACACCTTC.

The chain couples TRBV9 to TRBJ1-2; perhaps TRBD1 as D (6 bases). The CDR3 sequence is 14 residues long. Trimming took off 0 bases at V and 4 bases at J, with 10 bases between the two ends. CDR1 is SGDLS, CDR2 YYNGEE, per germline. The CDR3 DNA follows: TGTGCCAGCAGCGTAGAAACAGGGCCCTATGGCTACACCTTC. It yields the protein CASSVETGPYGYTF.

This clone was seen a few times. The chain links TRBV7-9 to TRBJ2-7; TRBD1 or TRBD2 may be the D gene (5 bases each). The ends were cut back, 5 bases at V and 1 base at J, with 18 bases in the middle. This CDR3 is built from 16 residues. In germline, CDR1 is SEHNR, CDR2 FQNEAQ (reference sequence). CDR3 residues: CASSQELGVPSYEQYF. CDR3 DNA: TGTGCCAGCAGCCAAGAACTGGGGGTCCCTTCCTACGAGCAGTACTTC.

The V and J genes are TRBV18 and TRBJ1-3; 9 bases map to TRBD1. The CDR3 runs 16 residues. Germline CDR1 reads KGHSH; CDR2 reads LQKENI. Losses at the gene ends were 6 bases for V and 3 bases for J; bases not matched to a gene: 9. The CDR3 DNA is TGTGCCAGCTCCCCCACAGGGGGCGGCGTTGGAAACACCATATATTTT. It yields the protein CASSPTGGGVGNTIYF.

On this clone itself: The same CDR3 also results from other DNA sequences found in this sample. The chain employs TRBV6-5 and TRBJ1-2, with D maybe TRBD1 (5 bases). Trimming shortened V by 0 bases and J by 5 bases, and 10 bases separated the two germline ends. This CDR3 has 14 residues. Germline V CDR1 and CDR2: MNHEY, SVGAGI. CDR3 residues: CASSYSGRDYGYTF. CDR3 DNA: TGTGCCAGCAGTTACTCGGGCAGGGATTATGGCTACACCTTC.

This clone was detected only a few times. The rearrangement links TRBV5-1 to TRBJ1-4, with a weak D call TRBD1 (6 bases). V lost 3 bases and J lost 2, with 17 bases in between. In germline, CDR1 is SGHRS, CDR2 YFSETQ. The CDR3 runs to 17 residues. The CDR3 nucleotides read TGCGCCAGCAGCTCCCGGGACACAGGGTGGACTAATGAAAAACTGTTTTTT. Translated: CASSSRDTGWTNEKLFF.

The rearrangement joins TRBV5-8 to TRBJ2-7; D ambiguous. V was cut by 4 bases and J by 3 bases, with 14 bases left in between. The germline CDR1 and CDR2 sequences are SGHTS and YDEGEE. This CDR3 is 14 amino acids long. The CDR3 DNA reads TGTGCCAGCAGCAAAGAGACCGGTTACTACGAGCAGTACTTC. Encoded protein: CASSKETGYYEQYF.

J is TRBJ2-3 and V is TRBV27; D is unclear. V dropped 5 bases and J dropped 12 bases, with 18 bases sitting between them. The CDR3 consists of 13 residues. Per the germline V gene, CDR1 is MNHEY and CDR2 is SMNVEV (reference sequence). The CDR3 DNA follows: TGTGCCAGCAGTGGTGCCCAGGTTGGTCGTCAGTATTTT. This translates into CASSGAQVGRQYF.

The chain recombines TRBV6-6 with TRBJ1-6; the D is unclear. Trimming removed 7 bases from V and 0 bases from J, with 7 bases in between. Germline-derived CDR1 and CDR2 are MNHNY and SVGAGI (reference sequence). This CDR3 region has 14 residues. CDR3 DNA: TGTGCCAGCACTCCGAGCTCCTATAATTCACCCCTCCACTTT. Amino acid sequence: CASTPSSYNSPLHF.

This sequence joins TRBV4-2 and TRBJ2-1, with 9 positions matching TRBD1. Trimming at V came to 1 base and at J to 8 bases, leaving 6 bases not matched to a gene. There are 15 residues in the CDR3. Germline CDR1 and CDR2: LGHNA and YNFKEQ. The CDR3 here is CASSQGGQGYDEQFF. The CDR3 DNA reads TGTGCCAGCAGCCAAGGGGGACAGGGATACGATGAGCAGTTCTTC.

The V gene is TRBV6-6, the J gene TRBJ1-5, with D unclear. In germline, CDR1 is MNHNY, CDR2 SVGAGI (reference sequence). V was clipped by 5 bases and J by 9 bases, with 17 bases between them. The CDR3 spans 14 residues. The CDR3 coding sequence is TGTGCCAGCAGTCCCCGACGGACGGAGCCGCCCCAGCATTTT. Amino acid sequence: CASSPRRTEPPQHF.

V is TRBV9 and J is TRBJ2-1; D perhaps matches TRBD2 (7 bases). The CDR3 is made up of 17 amino acids. V lost 0 bases and J 4 bases, leaving 17 bases between the germline ends. Looked up from germline, CDR1 is SGDLS and CDR2 is YYNGEE. The CDR3 protein is CASSVDMGGGLYNEQFF. The DNA for the CDR3 is TGTGCCAGCAGCGTAGATATGGGGGGGGGCCTTTACAATGAGCAGTTCTTC.

The V call is TRBV5-1, the J call TRBJ1-1; 10 nucleotides line up with TRBD1. Looked up from germline, CDR1 is SGHRS and CDR2 is YFSETQ. CDR3 length: 16 residues. V shed 0 bases, J shed 1 base, and the junction held 3 bases outside the gene matches. The chain's CDR3 is CASSLGDRGQNTEAFF. CDR3 nucleotide sequence: TGCGCCAGCAGCTTGGGGGACAGGGGACAGAACACTGAAGCTTTCTTT.

V gene TRBV7-9 combines with J gene TRBJ2-7, with 8 nucleotides matching TRBD1. Germline CDR1 reads SEHNR; CDR2 reads FQNEAQ (reference sequence). The CDR3 extends over 14 amino acids. V trimming: 6 bases; J trimming: 4 bases; junction bases outside the gene matches: 8. CDR3 nucleotides: TGTGCCAGCAGTAAAGGACAGGGTAATTACGAGCAGTACTTC. Encoded protein: CASSKGQGNYEQYF.

By frequency in the sample, this clone is large. The chain recombines TRBV6-5 with TRBJ2-1; TRBD1 is a possible D gene (5 bases). Trimming took 4 bases from V and 5 from J, leaving 12 bases between them. Germline lookup yields CDR1 MNHEY and CDR2 SVGAGI. The CDR3 length is 14 residues. The CDR3 coding sequence is TGTGCCAGCAGTTTGACGGACATTAACAATGAGCAGTTCTTC. Protein product: CASSLTDINNEQFF.

This clone has more than one count but fewer than ten. This rearrangement joins TRBV11-2 to TRBJ2-2, with TRBD2 matching over 7 bases. CDR3 size: 16 residues. V was clipped by 4 bases and J by 8 bases; unmatched bases: 13. The germline CDR1 and CDR2 sequences are SGHAT and FQNNGV. The CDR3 region is CASSSVGLAVAGELFF. The CDR3 DNA is TGTGCCAGCAGCTCCGTGGGTCTAGCGGTGGCGGGGGAGCTGTTTTTT.

CDR3 nucleotides: TGTGCCAGCAGGACAGAAGGGGTTGGAAAACTGTTTTTT. Translation: CASRTEGVGKLFF. The V and J genes are TRBV25-1 and TRBJ1-4, with D possibly TRBD1 on 5 matching bases. This CDR3 spans 13 amino acids. Germline V CDR1 and CDR2: MGHDK, SYGVNS. Trimming took 6 bases from V and 10 from J, leaving 15 bases between them.

The chain has TRBV5-1 and TRBJ1-1; 7 bases align to TRBD1. This CDR3 contains 14 residues. V shed 1 base, J shed 4 bases, and the junction held 4 bases outside the gene matches. The germline gives CDR1 SGHRS, CDR2 YFSETQ. The chain's CDR3 is CASSLPTGSTEAFF. The CDR3, as DNA: TGCGCCAGCAGCTTGCCGACAGGGAGCACTGAAGCTTTCTTT.

The chain joins TRBV10-3 to TRBJ2-4; D possibly uses TRBD1 or TRBD2 (5 bases each). This CDR3 contains 15 residues. The V end was cut by 4 bases, the J end by 3 bases, with 13 bases between. Germline-derived CDR1 and CDR2 are ENHRY and SYGVKD. The CDR3 loop reads CAISASERGKNIQYF. CDR3 in DNA: TGTGCCATCAGTGCCTCAGAGAGGGGCAAAAACATTCAGTACTTC.

This chain links TRBV18 with TRBJ1-3; no firm D call. CDR1 KGHSH and CDR2 LQKENI come from the germline V gene. This CDR3 is built from 14 residues. The V end lost 1 base, the J end lost 5 bases, and 9 bases lay between the germline ends. CDR3 protein: CASSPQSGRNTIYF. Written as DNA, the CDR3 is TGTGCCAGCTCACCACAATCCGGCCGAAACACCATATATTTT.

By sample share, this clone is large (0.1 to 1%). The rearrangement links TRBV18 to TRBJ2-1; D gene uncertain. Germline V lookup: CDR1 KGHSH, CDR2 LQKENI. The V end lost 5 bases, the J end lost 5 bases, and 4 bases lay between the germline ends. The CDR3 is 11 amino acids. The CDR3 region has the DNA TGTGCCAGCTCAGGGGACAATGAGCAGTTCTTC. Translated: CASSGDNEQFF.

This clone was recorded a few times. CDR3 amino acids: CASDDSAPETEAFF. CDR3 sequence (DNA): TGTGCCAGCGACGACTCGGCCCCTGAGACTGAAGCTTTCTTT. The rearrangement links TRBV28 to TRBJ1-1, with unresolved D. The germline V and J ends were trimmed by 8 bases and 5 bases, with 18 bases remaining between them. The CDR3 loop spans 14 amino acids. Per germline, CDR1 MDHEN and CDR2 SYDVKM.

The rearrangement uses TRBV5-1 and TRBJ2-3; 8 bases agree with TRBD1. Looked up from germline, CDR1 is SGHRS and CDR2 is YFSETQ. This CDR3 has 16 residues. V shed 4 bases, J shed 6 bases, and the junction held 13 bases outside the gene matches. The CDR3 spells CASSLVTGTGGDTQYF. The CDR3 DNA sequence: TGCGCCAGCAGCCTAGTTACCGGGACAGGAGGGGATACGCAGTATTTT. Together with reference TRBV5-1 and TRBJ2-3, the CDR3 gives the full variable domain: KAGVTQTPRYLIKTRGQQVTLSCSPISGHRSVSWYQQTPGQGLQFLFEYFSETQRNKGNFPGRFSGRQFSNSRSEMNVSTLELGDSALYLCASSLVTGTGGDTQYFGPGTRLTVL.